The T cell receptor (beta chain) under discussion was sequenced for a study of regulatory T cells in long-lasting Graves disease. Study-wide background: Antithyroid drug use was under 3 months in newly diagnosed Graves' patients.

Study conclusions and caveats: Relative to new patients (roughly 970), persistent patients exhibited greater sharing of public clonotypes (about 3,000).

The sample holds many counts of this clonotype. Its antigen is as yet unknown. CDR3-region Arm-PCR and iRepertoire HTBI primers produced the TCR beta libraries. MiXCR, applied by TCRdb to the multiplex PCR reads, yields one record per CDR3 protein. The sample has 350,000 to 500,000 distinct CDR3 sequences, 16% seen once. The junction had 14 bases not matched to a gene; V was cut back by 4 bases and J by 8 bases. This CDR3 is built from 17 residues. Germline V lookup: CDR1 MDHEN, CDR2 SYDVKM. Time point specified: newly diagnosed GD, antithyroid drugs for less than 3 months. From RNA extracted from PBMCs, the TCR library was made. A further study also used this sample, focusing on T cells in Graves' hyperthyroidism and ophthalmopathy. That report notes: HTBI primers were used for first-round RT-PCR of the TCR CDR3.

The clonotype was recovered from a woman aged 30 to 39 with Graves disease. This sample comprised peripheral blood mononuclear cells (PBMCs), obtained at new diagnosis, from a patient treated with antithyroid drugs. The V call is TRBV28, the J call TRBJ2-1; TRBD2 matches at 10 bases. The CDR3 DNA reads TGTGCCAGCAGTTCCCCTGTCCCTAGCGGGAGTGTCGATGAGCAGTTCTTC. Protein product: CASSSPVPSGSVDEQFF.